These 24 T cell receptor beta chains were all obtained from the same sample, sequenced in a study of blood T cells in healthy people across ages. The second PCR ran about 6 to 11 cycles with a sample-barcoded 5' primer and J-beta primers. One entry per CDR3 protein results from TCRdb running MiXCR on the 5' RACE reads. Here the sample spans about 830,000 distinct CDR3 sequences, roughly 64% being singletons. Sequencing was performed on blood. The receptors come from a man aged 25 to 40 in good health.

As DNA, the CDR3 is TGCAGTGCTGCACGAGACAATGAGCAGTTCTTC. Its translation: CSAARDNEQFF. The genes are TRBV20-1 and TRBJ2-1, with D uncertain. CDR1 is DFQATT, CDR2 SNEGSKA, per germline (reference sequence). V lost 5 bases and J 5 bases, leaving 7 bases between the germline ends. The CDR3 covers 11 residues.

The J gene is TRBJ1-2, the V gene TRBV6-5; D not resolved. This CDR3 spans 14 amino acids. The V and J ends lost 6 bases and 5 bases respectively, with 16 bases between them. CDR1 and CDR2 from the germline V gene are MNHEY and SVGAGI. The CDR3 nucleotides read TGTGCCAGCAGACTCCGGGCAGTGGGTTATGGCTACACCTTC. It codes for CASRLRAVGYGYTF.

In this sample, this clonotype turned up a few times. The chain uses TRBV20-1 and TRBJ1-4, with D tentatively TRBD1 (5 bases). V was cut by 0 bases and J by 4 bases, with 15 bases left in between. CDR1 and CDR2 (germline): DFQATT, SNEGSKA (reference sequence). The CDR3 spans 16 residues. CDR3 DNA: TGCAGTGCTAGAGACCGCCTCGGGGGTAATAATGAAAAACTGTTTTTT. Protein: CSARDRLGGNNEKLFF.

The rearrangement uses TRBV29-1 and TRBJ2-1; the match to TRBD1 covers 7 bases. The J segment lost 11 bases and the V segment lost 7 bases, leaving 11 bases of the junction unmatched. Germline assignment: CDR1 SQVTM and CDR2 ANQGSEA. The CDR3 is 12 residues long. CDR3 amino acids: CSGISRQGQQFF. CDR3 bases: TGCAGCGGCATATCCCGACAGGGCCAGCAGTTCTTC.

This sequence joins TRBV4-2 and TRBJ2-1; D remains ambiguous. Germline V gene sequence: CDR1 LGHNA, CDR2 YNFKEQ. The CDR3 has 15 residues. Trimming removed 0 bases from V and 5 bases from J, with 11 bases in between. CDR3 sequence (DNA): TGTGCCAGCAGCCAAGAGAGTCTGGGGAACAATGAGCAGTTCTTC. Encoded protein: CASSQESLGNNEQFF.

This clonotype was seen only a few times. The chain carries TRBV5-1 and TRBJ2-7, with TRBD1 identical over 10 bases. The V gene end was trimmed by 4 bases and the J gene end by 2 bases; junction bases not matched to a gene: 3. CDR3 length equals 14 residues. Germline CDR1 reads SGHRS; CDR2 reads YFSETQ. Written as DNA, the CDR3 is TGCGCCAGCAGCATCGGACAGGGGGCCTACGAGCAGTACTTC. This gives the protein CASSIGQGAYEQYF.

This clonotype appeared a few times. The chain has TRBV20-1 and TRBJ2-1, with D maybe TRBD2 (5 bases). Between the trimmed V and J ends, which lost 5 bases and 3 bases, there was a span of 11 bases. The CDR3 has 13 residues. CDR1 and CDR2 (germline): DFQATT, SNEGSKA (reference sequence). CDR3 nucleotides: TGCAGTGCTTGGACTGACGACTACAATGAGCAGTTCTTC. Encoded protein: CSAWTDDYNEQFF.

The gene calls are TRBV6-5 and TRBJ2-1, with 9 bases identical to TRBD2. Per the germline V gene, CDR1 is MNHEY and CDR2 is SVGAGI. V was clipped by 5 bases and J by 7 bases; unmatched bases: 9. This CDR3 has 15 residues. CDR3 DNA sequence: TGTGCCAGCAGTGTCGGCGGGGGGGCCAGGAATGAGCAGTTCTTC. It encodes CASSVGGGARNEQFF.

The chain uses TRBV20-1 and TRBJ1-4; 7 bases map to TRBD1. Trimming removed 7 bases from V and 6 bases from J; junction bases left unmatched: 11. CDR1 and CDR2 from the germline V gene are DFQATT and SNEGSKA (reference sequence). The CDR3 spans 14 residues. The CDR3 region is CSVLGNRGDEKLFF. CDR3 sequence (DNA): TGCAGTGTCCTCGGTAACAGGGGCGATGAAAAACTGTTTTTT.

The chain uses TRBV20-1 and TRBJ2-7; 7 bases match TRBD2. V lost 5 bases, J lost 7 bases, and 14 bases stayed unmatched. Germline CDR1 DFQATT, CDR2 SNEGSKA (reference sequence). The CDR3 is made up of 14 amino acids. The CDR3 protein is CSALTGTTIMEQYF. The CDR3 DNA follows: TGCAGTGCTTTAACCGGGACTACCATCATGGAGCAGTACTTC.

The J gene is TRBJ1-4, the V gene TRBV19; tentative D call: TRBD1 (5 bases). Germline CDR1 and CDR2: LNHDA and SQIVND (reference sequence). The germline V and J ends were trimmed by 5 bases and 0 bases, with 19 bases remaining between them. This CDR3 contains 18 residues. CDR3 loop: CASSPRERGYATNEKLFF. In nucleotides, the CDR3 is TGTGCCAGTAGTCCCCGGGAGAGGGGATATGCAACTAATGAAAAACTGTTTTTT.

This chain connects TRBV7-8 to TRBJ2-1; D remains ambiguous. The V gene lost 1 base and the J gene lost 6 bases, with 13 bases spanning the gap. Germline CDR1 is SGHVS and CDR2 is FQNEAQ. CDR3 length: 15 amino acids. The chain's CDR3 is CASSLGGSAPNEQFF. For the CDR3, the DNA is TGTGCCAGCAGCTTAGGAGGATCAGCCCCCAATGAGCAGTTCTTC.

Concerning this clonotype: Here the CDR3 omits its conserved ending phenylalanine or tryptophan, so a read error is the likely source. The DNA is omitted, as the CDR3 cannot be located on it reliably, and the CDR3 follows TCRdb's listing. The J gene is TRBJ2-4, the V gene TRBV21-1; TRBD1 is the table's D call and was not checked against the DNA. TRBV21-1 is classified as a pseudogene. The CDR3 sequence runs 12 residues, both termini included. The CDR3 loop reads CASREGVETQYL.

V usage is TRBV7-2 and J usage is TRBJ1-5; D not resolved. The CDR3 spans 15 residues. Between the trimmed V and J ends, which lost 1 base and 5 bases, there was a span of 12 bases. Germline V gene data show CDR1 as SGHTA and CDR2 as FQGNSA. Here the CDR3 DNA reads TGTGCCAGCAGCTTAGTTAGCATAGGCCATCAGCCCCAGCATTTT. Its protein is CASSLVSIGHQPQHF.

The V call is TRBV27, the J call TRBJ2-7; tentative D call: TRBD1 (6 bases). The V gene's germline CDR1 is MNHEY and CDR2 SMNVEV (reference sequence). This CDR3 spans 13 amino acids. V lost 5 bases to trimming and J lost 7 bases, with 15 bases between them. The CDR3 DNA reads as TGTGCCAGCAGTAAAACAGGGATACGGGAGCAGTACTTC. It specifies CASSKTGIREQYF.

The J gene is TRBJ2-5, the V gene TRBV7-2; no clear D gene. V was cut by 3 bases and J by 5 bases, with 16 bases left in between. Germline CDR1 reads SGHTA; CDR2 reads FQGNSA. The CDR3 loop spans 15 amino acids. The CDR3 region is CASSFGGQRPETQYF. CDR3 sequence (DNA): TGTGCCAGCAGCTTTGGTGGCCAGCGTCCCGAGACCCAGTACTTC.

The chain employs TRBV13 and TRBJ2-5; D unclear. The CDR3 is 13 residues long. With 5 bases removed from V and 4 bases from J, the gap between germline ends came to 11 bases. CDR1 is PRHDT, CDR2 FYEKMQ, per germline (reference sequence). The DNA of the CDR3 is TGTGCCAGCAGCCGTGACAACGGAGAGACCCAGTACTTC. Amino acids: CASSRDNGETQYF.

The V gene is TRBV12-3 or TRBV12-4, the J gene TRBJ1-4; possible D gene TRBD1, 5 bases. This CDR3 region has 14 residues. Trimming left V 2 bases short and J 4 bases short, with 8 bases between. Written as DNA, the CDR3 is TGTGCCAGCAGTTTACAGGGCTTTAATGAAAAACTGTTTTTT. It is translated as CASSLQGFNEKLFF.

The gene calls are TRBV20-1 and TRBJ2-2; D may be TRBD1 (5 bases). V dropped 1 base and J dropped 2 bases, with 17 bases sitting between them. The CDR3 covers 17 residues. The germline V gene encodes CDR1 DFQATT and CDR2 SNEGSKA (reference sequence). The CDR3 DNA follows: TGCAGTGCTAGAGGTTGGGGCAAGGGCTCCAACACCGGGGAGCTGTTTTTT. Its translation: CSARGWGKGSNTGELFF.

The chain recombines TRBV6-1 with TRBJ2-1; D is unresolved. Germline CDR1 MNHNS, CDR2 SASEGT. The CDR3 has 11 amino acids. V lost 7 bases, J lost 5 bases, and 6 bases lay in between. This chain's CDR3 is CASNINNEQFF. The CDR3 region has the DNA TGTGCCAGCAACATCAACAATGAGCAGTTCTTC.

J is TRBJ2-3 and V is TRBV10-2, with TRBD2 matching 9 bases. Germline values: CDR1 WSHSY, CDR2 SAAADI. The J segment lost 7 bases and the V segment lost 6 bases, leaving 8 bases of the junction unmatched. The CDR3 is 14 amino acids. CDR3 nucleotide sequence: TGCGCCAGCAGCCATAGCGGGGGAGGGAATACGCAGTATTTT. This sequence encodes CASSHSGGGNTQYF.

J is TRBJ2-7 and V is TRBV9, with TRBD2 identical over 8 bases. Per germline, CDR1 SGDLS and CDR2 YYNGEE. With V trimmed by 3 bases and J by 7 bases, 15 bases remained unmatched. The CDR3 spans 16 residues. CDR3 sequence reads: CASSGRLTGGGNEQYF. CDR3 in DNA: TGTGCCAGCAGCGGTAGACTAACGGGAGGGGGGAATGAGCAGTACTTC.

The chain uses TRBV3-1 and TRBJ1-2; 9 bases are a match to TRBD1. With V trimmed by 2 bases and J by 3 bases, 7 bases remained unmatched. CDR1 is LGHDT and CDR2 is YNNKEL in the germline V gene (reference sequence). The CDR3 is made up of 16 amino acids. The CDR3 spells CASSQSSGTGHYGYTF. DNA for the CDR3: TGTGCCAGCAGCCAAAGTTCCGGGACAGGGCACTATGGCTACACCTTC.

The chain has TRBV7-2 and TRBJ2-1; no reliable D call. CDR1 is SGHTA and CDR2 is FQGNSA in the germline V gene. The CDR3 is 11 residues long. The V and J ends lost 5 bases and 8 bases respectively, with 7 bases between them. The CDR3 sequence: CASSITHEQFF. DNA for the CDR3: TGTGCCAGCAGCATTACCCATGAGCAGTTCTTC.